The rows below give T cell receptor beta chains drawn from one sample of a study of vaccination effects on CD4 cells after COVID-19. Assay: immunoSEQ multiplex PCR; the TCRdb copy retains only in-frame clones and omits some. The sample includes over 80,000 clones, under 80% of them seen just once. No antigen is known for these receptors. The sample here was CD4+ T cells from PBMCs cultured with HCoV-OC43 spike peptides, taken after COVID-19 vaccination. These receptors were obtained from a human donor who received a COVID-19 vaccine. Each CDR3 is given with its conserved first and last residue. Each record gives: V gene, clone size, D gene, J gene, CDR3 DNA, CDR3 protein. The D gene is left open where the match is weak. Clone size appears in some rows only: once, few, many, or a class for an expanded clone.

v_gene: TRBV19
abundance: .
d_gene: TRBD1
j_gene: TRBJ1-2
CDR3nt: TGTGCCAGTGTTGGACAGGGGGCGAGAGACTATGGCTACACCTTC
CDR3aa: CASVGQGARDYGYTF

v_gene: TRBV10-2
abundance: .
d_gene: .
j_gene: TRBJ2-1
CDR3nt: TGCGCCAGCAGTGACCACTCCAATCTCAATGAGCAGTTCTTC
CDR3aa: CASSDHSNLNEQFF

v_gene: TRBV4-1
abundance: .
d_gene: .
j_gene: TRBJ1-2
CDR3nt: TGCGCCAGCAGCCATCAGGACGGCGACAGGGGCTACACCTTC
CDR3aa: CASSHQDGDRGYTF

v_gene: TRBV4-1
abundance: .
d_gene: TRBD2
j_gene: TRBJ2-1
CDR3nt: TGCGCCAGCAGCCACGCTACTAGCGGGGGGACCTACAATGAGCAGTTCTTC
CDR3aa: CASSHATSGGTYNEQFF

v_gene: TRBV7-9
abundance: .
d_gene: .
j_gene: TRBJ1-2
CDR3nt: TGTGCCAGCAGCTTAAAGAGGATCGGGGACGGCTACACCTTC
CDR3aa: CASSLKRIGDGYTF

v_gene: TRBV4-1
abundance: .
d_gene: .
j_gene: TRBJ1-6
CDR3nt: TGCGCCAGCAGCCAAGATGGGTTGGCAGCCTCCTATAATTCACCCCTCCACTTT
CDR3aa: CASSQDGLAASYNSPLHF

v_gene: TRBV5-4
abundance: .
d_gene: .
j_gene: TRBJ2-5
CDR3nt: TGTGCCAGCAGCTTCTCGGACCAAGAGACCCAGTACTTC
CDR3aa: CASSFSDQETQYF

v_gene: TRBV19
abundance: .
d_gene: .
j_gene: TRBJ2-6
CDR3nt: TGTGCCAGTAGTATAGACAGGTGGGCCAACGTCCTGACTTTC
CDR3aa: CASSIDRWANVLTF

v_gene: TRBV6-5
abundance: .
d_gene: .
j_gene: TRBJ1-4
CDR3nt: TGTGCCAGCAGGCAACAGGGAAATGAAAAACTGTTTTTT
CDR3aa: CASRQQGNEKLFF

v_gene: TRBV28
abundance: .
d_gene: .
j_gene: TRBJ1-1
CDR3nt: TGTGCCAGCAGTCGCCCAGGAGCATGGACTGAAGCTTTCTTT
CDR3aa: CASSRPGAWTEAFF

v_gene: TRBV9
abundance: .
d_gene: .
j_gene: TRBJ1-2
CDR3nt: TGTGCCAGCAGTGGACAGTTAGCTAACTATGGCTACACCTTC
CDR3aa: CASSGQLANYGYTF

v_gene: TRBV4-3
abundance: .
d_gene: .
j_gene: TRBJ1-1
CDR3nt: TGCGCCAGCAGCCAAGACTGGAACACTGAAGCTTTCTTT
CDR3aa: CASSQDWNTEAFF

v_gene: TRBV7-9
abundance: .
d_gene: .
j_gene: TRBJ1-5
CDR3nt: TGTGCCAGCAGCTTGGGGGGTTTAAATAGCAATCAGCCCCAGCATTTT
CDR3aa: CASSLGGLNSNQPQHF

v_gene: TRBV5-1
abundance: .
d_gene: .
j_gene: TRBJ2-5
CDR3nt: TGCGCCAGCAGCACACGTGGAGGGGGTCTAGAGACCCAGTACTTC
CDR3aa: CASSTRGGGLETQYF

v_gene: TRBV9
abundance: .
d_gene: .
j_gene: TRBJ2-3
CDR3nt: TGTGCCAGCAGCGTATCAACTTCGGGGGGCGCGCAGTATTTT
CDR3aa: CASSVSTSGGAQYF

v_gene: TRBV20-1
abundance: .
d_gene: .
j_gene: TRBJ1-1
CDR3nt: TGCAGTGCTAGAGGTAACCTTGAAGCTTTCTTT
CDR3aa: CSARGNLEAFF

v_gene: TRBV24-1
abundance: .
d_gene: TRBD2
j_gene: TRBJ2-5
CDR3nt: TGTGCCACCAGTGAGCGGGGGGGCCTTCCTTCGAATCGTGAGACCCAGTACTTC
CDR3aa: CATSERGGLPSNRETQYF

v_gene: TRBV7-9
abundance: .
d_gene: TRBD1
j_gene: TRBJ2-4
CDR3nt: TGTGCCAGCAGCTTAGTAACAGGGGAAAACATTCAGTACTTC
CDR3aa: CASSLVTGENIQYF

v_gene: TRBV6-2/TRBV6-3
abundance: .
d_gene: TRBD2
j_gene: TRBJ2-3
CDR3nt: TGTGCCAGCAGTTACGGCAGCGGGGCCAAGCCAGATACGCAGTATTTT
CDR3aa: CASSYGSGAKPDTQYF

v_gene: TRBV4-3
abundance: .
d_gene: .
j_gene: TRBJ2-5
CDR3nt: TGCGCCAGCAGCCAAGGGACCCGCCCATGGGAGACCCAGTACTTC
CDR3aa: CASSQGTRPWETQYF

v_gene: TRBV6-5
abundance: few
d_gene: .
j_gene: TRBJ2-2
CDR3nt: TGTGCCAGCGGGGTAAGGGTCGGCACCGGGGAGCTGTTTTTT
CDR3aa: CASGVRVGTGELFF

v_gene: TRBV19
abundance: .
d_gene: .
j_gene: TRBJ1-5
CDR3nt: TGTGCCAGTAGTGATACGAATCAGCCCCAGCATTTT
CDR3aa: CASSDTNQPQHF

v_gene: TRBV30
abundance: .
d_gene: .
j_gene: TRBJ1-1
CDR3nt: TGTGCCTGGAGTGTACAGCGGTTGTCTGAAGCTTTCTTT
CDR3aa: CAWSVQRLSEAFF

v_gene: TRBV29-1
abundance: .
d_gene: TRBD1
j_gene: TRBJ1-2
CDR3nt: TGCAGCGGGGTACAGGGGGACTATGGCTACACCTTC
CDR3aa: CSGVQGDYGYTF

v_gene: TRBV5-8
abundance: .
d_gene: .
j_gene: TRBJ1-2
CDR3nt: TGTGCCAGCAGCCTTTGGAGGGTCGGCTCCGGGGGCTACACCTTC
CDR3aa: CASSLWRVGSGGYTF

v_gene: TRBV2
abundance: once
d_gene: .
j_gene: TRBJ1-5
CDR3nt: TGTGCCAGCAGTGAATTGCCGTCGGGGCGCCAAAATCAGCCCCAGCATTTT
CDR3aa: CASSELPSGRQNQPQHF

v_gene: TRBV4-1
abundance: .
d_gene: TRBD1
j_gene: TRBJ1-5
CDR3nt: TGCGCCAGCAGCCGAGCTGGGACAGGGGGCGCGGAGCCCCAGCATTTT
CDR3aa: CASSRAGTGGAEPQHF

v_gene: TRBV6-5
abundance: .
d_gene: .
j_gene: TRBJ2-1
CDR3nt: TGTGCCAGCAGTCCAGGTTTGAGTTACAATGAGCAGTTCTTC
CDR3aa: CASSPGLSYNEQFF

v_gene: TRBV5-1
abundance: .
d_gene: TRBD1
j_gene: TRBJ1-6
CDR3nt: TGCGCCAGCAGCTACAACGCGGGACAGATTAATTCACCCCTCCACTTT
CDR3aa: CASSYNAGQINSPLHF

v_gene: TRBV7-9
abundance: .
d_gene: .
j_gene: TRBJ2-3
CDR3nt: TGTGCCAGCAGCCAGGTGGGAGATACGCAGTATTTT
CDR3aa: CASSQVGDTQYF

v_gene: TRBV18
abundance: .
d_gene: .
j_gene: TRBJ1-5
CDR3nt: TGTGCCAGCTCACCTGACAATAATAGCAATCAGCCCCAGCATTTT
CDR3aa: CASSPDNNSNQPQHF

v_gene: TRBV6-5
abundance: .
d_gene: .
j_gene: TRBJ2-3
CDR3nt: TGTGCCAGCACCCTTGACAGGCCTAGCACAGATACGCAGTATTTT
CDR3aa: CASTLDRPSTDTQYF

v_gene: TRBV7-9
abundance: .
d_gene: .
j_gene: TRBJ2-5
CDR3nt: TGTGCCAGCAGCTCCACCCGTGAAAGGGGCGGAACAGAGACCCAGTACTTC
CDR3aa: CASSSTRERGGTETQYF

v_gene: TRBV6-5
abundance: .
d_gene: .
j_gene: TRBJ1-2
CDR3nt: TGTGCCAGCAGGGACGGGTACTATGGCTACACCTTC
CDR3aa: CASRDGYYGYTF

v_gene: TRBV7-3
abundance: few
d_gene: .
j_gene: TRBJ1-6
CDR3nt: TGTGCCAGCAGCTTAATACCGGGGACAAATTCACCCCTCCACTTT
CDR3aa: CASSLIPGTNSPLHF

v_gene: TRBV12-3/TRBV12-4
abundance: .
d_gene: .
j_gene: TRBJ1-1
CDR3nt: TGTGCCAGCAGTTTTGGGGAGAACACTGAAGCTTTCTTT
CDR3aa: CASSFGENTEAFF

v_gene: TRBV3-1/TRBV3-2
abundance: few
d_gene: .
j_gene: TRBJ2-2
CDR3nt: TGTGCCAGCAGCCAAGTGGGCAGGGGACGGAACACCGGGGAGCTGTTTTTT
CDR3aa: CASSQVGRGRNTGELFF

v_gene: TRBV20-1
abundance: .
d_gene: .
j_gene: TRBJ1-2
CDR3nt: TGCAGTGCTAGAGAGCGAGGCTACACCTTC
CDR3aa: CSARERGYTF

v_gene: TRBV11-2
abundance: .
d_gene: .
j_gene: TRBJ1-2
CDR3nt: TGTGCCAGCAGCTGGAGTTACAGTGGCTACACCTTC
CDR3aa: CASSWSYSGYTF

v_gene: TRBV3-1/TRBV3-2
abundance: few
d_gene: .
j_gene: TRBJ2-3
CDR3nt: TGTGCCAGCAGCCAAGAGCAGGGGCGCACAGATACGCAGTATTTT
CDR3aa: CASSQEQGRTDTQYF

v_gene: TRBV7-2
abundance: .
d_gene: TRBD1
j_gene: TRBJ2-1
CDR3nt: TGTGCCAGCAGCTCGGACAGGGGGAATGAGCAGTTCTTC
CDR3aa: CASSSDRGNEQFF

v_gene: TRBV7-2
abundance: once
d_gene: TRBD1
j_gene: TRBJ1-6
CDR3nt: TGTGCCAGCAGCTTAGTTTTTAAGGGGGCAGGATCACCCCTCCACTTT
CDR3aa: CASSLVFKGAGSPLHF

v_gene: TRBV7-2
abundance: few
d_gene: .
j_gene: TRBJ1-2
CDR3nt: TGTGCCAGCAGCTCCCGGGACCGGATAGGGGGCTACACCTTC
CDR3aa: CASSSRDRIGGYTF

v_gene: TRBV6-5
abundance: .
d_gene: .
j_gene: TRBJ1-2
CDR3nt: TGTGCCAGCAGCCATGCCCCGGGGGCCTATGGCTACACCTTC
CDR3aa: CASSHAPGAYGYTF

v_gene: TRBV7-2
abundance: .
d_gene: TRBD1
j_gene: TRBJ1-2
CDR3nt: TGTGCCAGCAGCCCCGCAGGGGGCTTTAGCTATGGCTACACCTTC
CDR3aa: CASSPAGGFSYGYTF

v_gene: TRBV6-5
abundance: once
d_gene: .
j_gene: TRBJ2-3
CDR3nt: TGTGCCAGCAGTTACTCTTGGGGGGCAACAGATACGCAGTATTTT
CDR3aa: CASSYSWGATDTQYF

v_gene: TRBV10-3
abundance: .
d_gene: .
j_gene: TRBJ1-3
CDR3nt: TGTGCCACCGGACCAGGCTCTGGAAACACCATATATTTT
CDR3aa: CATGPGSGNTIYF

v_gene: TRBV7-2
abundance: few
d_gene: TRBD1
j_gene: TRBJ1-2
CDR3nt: TGTGCCAGCAGGGAAGGGGGCAGATTCTATGGCTACACCTTC
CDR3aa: CASREGGRFYGYTF

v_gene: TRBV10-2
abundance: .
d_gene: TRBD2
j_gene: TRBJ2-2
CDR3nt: TGCGCCAGCCAAAGGCTAGCGGGGGGGCCAAACACCGGGGAGCTGTTTTTT
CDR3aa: CASQRLAGGPNTGELFF

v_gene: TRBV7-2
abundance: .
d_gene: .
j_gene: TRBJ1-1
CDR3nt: TGTGCCAGCAGCTTAATCGGGACGCGGAAAGCTTTCTTT
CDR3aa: CASSLIGTRKAFF

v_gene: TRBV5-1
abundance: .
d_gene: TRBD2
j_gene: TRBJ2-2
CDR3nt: TGCGCCAGCAGACCTGGACTAGCGGGGTTTGCGAACACCGGGGAGCTGTTTTTT
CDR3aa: CASRPGLAGFANTGELFF

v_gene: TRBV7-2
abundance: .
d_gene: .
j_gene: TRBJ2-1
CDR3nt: TGTGCCAGCAGACCCCAGGGGTTCCAAGATTATGAGCAGTTCTTC
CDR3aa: CASRPQGFQDYEQFF

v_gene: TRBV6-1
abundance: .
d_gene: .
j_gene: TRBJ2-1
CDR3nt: TGTGCCAGCAGTGACAGGAGCTCCTACAATGAGCAGTTCTTC
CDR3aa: CASSDRSSYNEQFF

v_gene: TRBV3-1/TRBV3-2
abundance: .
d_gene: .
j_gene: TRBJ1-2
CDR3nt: TGTGCCAGCAGCCAATGGGTGACGGTGAACTATGGCTACACCTTC
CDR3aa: CASSQWVTVNYGYTF

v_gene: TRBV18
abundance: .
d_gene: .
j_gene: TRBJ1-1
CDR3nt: TGTGCCAGCTCACCAGACAGGCTTAACACTGAAGCTTTCTTT
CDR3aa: CASSPDRLNTEAFF

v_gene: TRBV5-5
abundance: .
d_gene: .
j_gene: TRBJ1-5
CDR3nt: TGTGCCAGCAGCTCAGAGGGGGTACTGAGCAATCAGCCCCAGCATTTT
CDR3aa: CASSSEGVLSNQPQHF

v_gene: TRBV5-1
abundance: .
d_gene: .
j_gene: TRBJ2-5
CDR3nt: TGCGCCAGCAGCGATCCGGGGAGCCAAGAGACCCAGTACTTC
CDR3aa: CASSDPGSQETQYF

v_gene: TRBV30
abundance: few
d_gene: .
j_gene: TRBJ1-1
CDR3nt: TGTGCCTGGAGTCTGACAGAGACTTTCTTT
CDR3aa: CAWSLTETFF

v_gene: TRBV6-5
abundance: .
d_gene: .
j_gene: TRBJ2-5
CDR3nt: TGTGCCAGCAGTCAGAGGTTACAGGTACAAGAGACCCAGTACTTC
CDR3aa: CASSQRLQVQETQYF

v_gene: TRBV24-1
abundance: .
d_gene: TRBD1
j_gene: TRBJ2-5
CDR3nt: TGTGCCACCAGTACCGGGACAGGGGGTCGGGAGACCCAGTACTTC
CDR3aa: CATSTGTGGRETQYF